The present T cell receptor (beta chain) was sequenced within a study of siplizumab effects on memory and regulatory T cells. CDR3 length equals 11 residues. From germline, CDR1 is DFQATT and CDR2 SNEGSKA (reference sequence). Trimming at V came to 0 bases and at J to 12 bases, leaving 3 bases not matched to a gene. General study points: The alloresponse seemed to draw substantially on naive T cells, which appeared more diverse than memory cells. Controls showed an average of around 27% Treg-derived mappable alloreactive CD4+ clones, while siplizumab showed roughly 74%.

The protocol was immunoSEQ multiplex PCR, while the TCRdb copy is restricted to in-frame clones and leaves out a portion. The repertoire consists of over 100,000 clones, with about 93% occurring once and the leading ten covering about 0.62%. As to this clone: Antigen: not known.

This TCR came from a human donor in good health. The chain uses TRBV20-1 and TRBJ1-1; 8 bases are shared with TRBD1. Sequenced: Tregs sorted from blood. The CDR3 nucleotides read TGCAGTGCTAGAGACAGGGGGCGACCTTTCTTT. Translated, it gives CSARDRGRPFF.